This passage covers 16 T cell receptor beta chains from one sample sequenced in a study of T cell changes during pregnancy in multiple sclerosis. Sequencing used immunoSEQ multiplex PCR; TCRdb keeps in-frame clones, though not all of them. The sample has about 52,000 clones, around 94% seen once. The sequencing here drew on CD4+ T cells from peripheral blood mononuclear cells, taken before pregnancy. The receptors come from a female donor with multiple sclerosis, enrolled in a pregnancy study.

The V call is TRBV6-4, the J call TRBJ1-4; 8 bases agree with TRBD1. Trimming at V came to 9 bases and at J to 7 bases, leaving 16 bases not matched to a gene. CDR1 and CDR2 (germline): MRHNA, SNTAGT. The CDR3 consists of 16 residues. As DNA, the CDR3 is TGTGCCAGTCTTCCTTGGAGGACAGGGCGCGGTGAAAAACTGTTTTTT. The encoded protein is CASLPWRTGRGEKLFF.

The chain has TRBV7-2 and TRBJ1-5; 7 bases match TRBD1. The trim removed 4 bases at V and 6 bases at J, leaving 3 bases unmatched. Germline V CDR1 and CDR2: SGHTA, FQGNSA. CDR3 size: 13 residues. CDR3 bases: TGTGCCAGCAGCTCGCAGGGGGTTCAGCCCCAGCATTTT. Translated: CASSSQGVQPQHF.

This chain joins TRBV28 and TRBJ1-1; D might be TRBD1 (6 bases). V gave up 7 bases and J gave up 5 bases, with 17 bases separating them. Germline V gives CDR1 MDHEN, CDR2 SYDVKM. This CDR3 is 14 amino acids long. The CDR3 DNA reads as TGTGCCAGCATCTTCCAGGGGCCAGGGACTGAAGCTTTCTTT. Translation gives CASIFQGPGTEAFF.

This sequence joins TRBV5-4 and TRBJ1-2; 7 nucleotides agree with TRBD1. Unmatched junction bases numbered 6, after V lost 2 bases and J lost 8 bases. The CDR3 totals 13 residues. CDR1 is SGHNT and CDR2 is YYREEE in the germline V gene (reference sequence). The CDR3 DNA is TGTGCCAGCAGCTTAACAGGGGCGGGGGGCTACACCTTC. It is translated as CASSLTGAGGYTF.

The chain has TRBV5-6 and TRBJ2-5; the D gene is possibly TRBD1 (6 bases). CDR1 is SGHDT and CDR2 is YYEEEE in the germline V gene. The germline V and J ends were trimmed by 6 bases and 9 bases, with 27 bases remaining between them. The CDR3 extends over 16 amino acids. The chain's CDR3 is CASTAWGRVSLRSQYF. CDR3 bases: TGTGCCAGCACAGCTTGGGGGCGGGTATCCTTACGGTCCCAGTACTTC.

This chain links TRBV6-1 with TRBJ2-7; TRBD1 agrees at 10 bases. CDR3 length equals 15 residues. Germline V gives CDR1 MNHNS, CDR2 SASEGT. V was pared by 1 base and J by 5 bases, with 5 bases of the junction left unmatched. CDR3: CASSEVGDRGDEQYF. The CDR3 coding sequence is TGTGCCAGCAGTGAAGTTGGGGACAGGGGAGACGAGCAGTACTTC.

CDR3: CASSSGLAGGQSYNEQFF. Written as DNA, the CDR3 is TGTGCCAGCAGCTCCGGACTAGCGGGAGGGCAGTCCTACAATGAGCAGTTCTTC. The chain uses TRBV11-3 and TRBJ2-1; 15 nucleotides match TRBD2. The CDR3 extends over 18 amino acids. J was trimmed by 1 base and V by 4 bases; bases with no gene match: 5. The germline CDR1 and CDR2 sequences are SGHNT and YENEEA.

The chain employs TRBV18 and TRBJ1-4; TRBD1 aligns across 8 bases. The CDR3 has 15 residues. Germline lookup yields CDR1 KGHSH and CDR2 LQKENI. V lost 5 bases and J lost 7; bases outside the gene matches: 9. CDR3 DNA sequence: TGTGCCAGCTCAAACAGACAGGGGAGAGGTGAAAAACTGTTTTTT. Its protein product is CASSNRQGRGEKLFF.

The chain uses TRBV7-9 and TRBJ2-7; 10 positions match TRBD2. Germline values: CDR1 SEHNR, CDR2 FQNEAQ (reference sequence). With V trimmed by 4 bases and J by 0 bases, 3 bases remained unmatched. This CDR3 is built from 15 residues. CDR3 amino acids: CASSSIAGGSYEQYF. The CDR3, as DNA: TGTGCCAGCAGCTCAATAGCGGGAGGCTCCTACGAGCAGTACTTC.

The chain employs TRBV19 and TRBJ2-5; 13 bases are a match to TRBD2. Germline V gene lookup returns CDR1 LNHDA and CDR2 SQIVND (reference sequence). The CDR3 is made up of 16 amino acids. V gave up 6 bases and J gave up 4 bases; unmatched junction bases: 8. CDR3 coding DNA: TGTGCCAGTAGAGAAGGGACTAGCGGGACGGTAGAGACCCAGTACTTC. This gives the protein CASREGTSGTVETQYF.

The J gene is TRBJ2-2, the V gene TRBV19; 7 nucleotides line up with TRBD1. V was pared by 4 bases and J by 5 bases, with 10 bases of the junction left unmatched. Germline V gives CDR1 LNHDA, CDR2 SQIVND (reference sequence). CDR3 length: 16 residues. As DNA, the CDR3 is TGTGCCAGTAGTAACCCGACAGGGCGCTTTACCGGGGAGCTGTTTTTT. It codes for CASSNPTGRFTGELFF.

This chain uses TRBV5-1 with TRBJ2-7; 11 nucleotides align to TRBD2. The CDR3 is 13 amino acids. Germline assignment: CDR1 SGHRS and CDR2 YFSETQ. Losses at the gene ends were 7 bases for V and 3 bases for J; bases not matched to a gene: 3. CDR3 protein: CASAGTSGYEQYF. As DNA, the CDR3 is TGCGCCAGCGCCGGGACTAGCGGCTACGAGCAGTACTTC. Together with reference TRBV5-1 and TRBJ2-7, the CDR3 gives the full variable domain: KAGVTQTPRYLIKTRGQQVTLSCSPISGHRSVSWYQQTPGQGLQFLFEYFSETQRNKGNFPGRFSGRQFSNSRSEMNVSTLELGDSALYLCASAGTSGYEQYFGPGTRLTVT.

The rearrangement links TRBV5-1 to TRBJ1-1, with D unresolved. The CDR3 spans 14 residues. V lost 0 bases and J 0 bases, leaving 6 bases between the germline ends. Looked up from germline, CDR1 is SGHRS and CDR2 is YFSETQ. In nucleotides, the CDR3 is TGCGCCAGCAGCTTGGACCAGATGAACACTGAAGCTTTCTTT. It yields the protein CASSLDQMNTEAFF.

This clone has a single count. V and J are TRBV19 and TRBJ2-1, with TRBD2 matching over 8 bases. V was clipped by 7 bases and J by 9 bases; unmatched bases: 14. CDR3 length equals 15 residues. Germline V gene sequence: CDR1 LNHDA, CDR2 SQIVND (reference sequence). The CDR3 DNA reads TGTGCCAGTATCTCGGGGGGGGCCGGGAATCGTGAGCAGTTCTTC. Translated, it gives CASISGGAGNREQFF.

The gene calls are TRBV5-5 and TRBJ1-3, with D uncertain. V gave up 0 bases and J gave up 0 bases, with 19 bases separating them. This CDR3 has 19 residues. Germline V gives CDR1 SGHKS, CDR2 YYEKEE (reference sequence). CDR3 loop: CASSLGFSVRARSGNTIYF. CDR3 bases: TGTGCCAGCAGCTTGGGGTTCTCAGTGAGGGCTCGCTCTGGAAACACCATATATTTT. The full variable domain, rest sourced from reference TRBV5-5 and TRBJ1-3, is DAGVTQSPTHLIKTRGQQVTLRCSPISGHKSVSWYQQVLGQGPQFIFQYYEKEERGRGNFPDRFSARQFPNYSSELNVNALLLGDSALYLCASSLGFSVRARSGNTIYFGEGSWLTVV.

The chain recombines TRBV11-2 with TRBJ2-1; D may be TRBD1 (6 bases). The CDR3 is 17 amino acids. Looked up from germline, CDR1 is SGHAT and CDR2 is FQNNGV. The germline V and J ends were trimmed by 2 bases and 2 bases, with 16 bases remaining between them. The DNA of the CDR3 is TGTGCCAGCAGCTTAACCCTGGGGGCCGGAGCCTACAATGAGCAGTTCTTC. Translated, it gives CASSLTLGAGAYNEQFF.